Below, 5 T cell receptor beta chains from the same sample are listed, as sequenced in a study of cytotoxic CD8 clonotypes in ibrutinib-treated CLL. Generated by immunoSEQ multiplex PCR, the TCRdb table keeps only in-frame clones and is missing some. Here the sample spans about 140,000 clones, 75% to 85% being singletons. The starting material was PBMCs, obtained after 36 months of ibrutinib treatment. These receptors came from a human donor with chronic lymphocytic leukemia.

The chain couples TRBV2 to TRBJ2-2, with a possible D match to TRBD1 (5 bases). The CDR3 contains 14 residues. Germline V gene lookup returns CDR1 SNHLY and CDR2 FYNNEI. With 6 bases removed from V and 1 base from J, the gap between germline ends came to 9 bases. The CDR3 DNA reads TGTGCCAGCAGGCCCACAGGGAACACCGGGGAGCTGTTTTTT. This translates into CASRPTGNTGELFF. Full variable domain (outside the CDR3, taken from reference TRBV2 and TRBJ2-2): EPEVTQTPSHQVTQMGQEVILRCVPISNHLYFYWYRQILGQKVEFLVSFYNNEISEKSEIFDDQFSVERPDGSNFTLKIRSTKLEDSAMYFCASRPTGNTGELFFGEGSRLTVL.

This chain connects TRBV2 to TRBJ2-7; D may be TRBD2 (5 bases). The CDR3 spans 14 residues. Germline-derived CDR1 and CDR2 are SNHLY and FYNNEI. Trimming pared 8 bases from V and 3 bases from J, leaving 17 bases between. The chain's CDR3 is CASQNRSGNYEQYF. The CDR3 region has the DNA TGTGCCAGCCAGAACCGGAGCGGTAACTACGAGCAGTACTTC. The whole variable domain, remainder taken from reference TRBV2 and TRBJ2-7, is EPEVTQTPSHQVTQMGQEVILRCVPISNHLYFYWYRQILGQKVEFLVSFYNNEISEKSEIFDDQFSVERPDGSNFTLKIRSTKLEDSAMYFCASQNRSGNYEQYFGPGTRLTVT.

A few counts support this clone. The chain joins TRBV15 to TRBJ1-5; no clear D gene. Germline assignment: CDR1 LNHNV and CDR2 YYDKDF (reference sequence). V was cut by 2 bases and J by 3 bases, with 5 bases left in between. The CDR3 is 13 residues long. The CDR3 spells CATSRQTNQPQHF. In nucleotides, the CDR3 is TGTGCCACCAGCAGACAGACCAATCAGCCCCAGCATTTT.

The chain recombines TRBV5-4 with TRBJ2-2, with TRBD2 matching 8 bases. CDR3 length: 15 amino acids. Germline V gene lookup returns CDR1 SGHNT and CDR2 YYREEE (reference sequence). V trimming: 2 bases; J trimming: 5 bases; junction bases outside the gene matches: 5. The CDR3 spells CASSFTASGTGELFF. CDR3 sequence (DNA): TGTGCCAGCAGCTTCACGGCTAGCGGGACCGGGGAGCTGTTTTTT.

This sequence joins TRBV7-9 and TRBJ2-1; D is uncertain. The CDR3 has 13 amino acids. Trimming stripped 6 bases from V and 0 bases from J, with 6 bases between. Per germline, CDR1 SEHNR and CDR2 FQNEAQ (reference sequence). The DNA for the CDR3 is TGTGCCAGCAGGCTGTACTCCTACAATGAGCAGTTCTTC. Protein: CASRLYSYNEQFF.